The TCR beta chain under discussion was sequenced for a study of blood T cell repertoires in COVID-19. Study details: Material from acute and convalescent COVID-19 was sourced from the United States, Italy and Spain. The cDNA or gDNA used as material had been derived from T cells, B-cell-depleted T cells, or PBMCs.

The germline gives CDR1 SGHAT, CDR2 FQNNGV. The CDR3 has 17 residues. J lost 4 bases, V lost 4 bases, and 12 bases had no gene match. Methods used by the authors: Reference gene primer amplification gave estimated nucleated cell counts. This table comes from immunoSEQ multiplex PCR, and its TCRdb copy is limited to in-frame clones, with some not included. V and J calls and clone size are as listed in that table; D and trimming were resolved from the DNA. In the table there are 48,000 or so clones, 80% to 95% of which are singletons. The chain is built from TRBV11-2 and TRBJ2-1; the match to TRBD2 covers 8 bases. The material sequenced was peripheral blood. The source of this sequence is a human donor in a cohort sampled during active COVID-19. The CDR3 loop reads CASSSHPREEPYNEQFF. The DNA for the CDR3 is TGTGCCAGCAGCTCACACCCGCGGGAGGAACCTTACAATGAGCAGTTCTTC.